The T cell receptor (beta chain) described here comes from a study of blood T cell repertoires in COVID-19. Study overall: Some COVID-19 samples were acute and others convalescent; all came from the United States, Italy and Spain.

This CDR3 has 18 amino acids. Germline loops: CDR1 KGHSH, CDR2 LQKENI. The J segment lost 9 bases and the V segment lost 0 bases, leaving 12 bases of the junction unmatched. In the source study's methods: The assay estimated nucleated cells by amplifying reference gene primers. Produced via immunoSEQ multiplex PCR; TCRdb's table is partial and in-frame only. The V and J calls and clone size come from that table; D and trimming were worked out from the DNA. The table shows some 91,000 clones, with less than 85% occurring only once. The gene calls are TRBV18 and TRBJ1-6, with 9 positions matching TRBD1. Sequenced sample: peripheral blood. The sequence derives from a human donor in a cohort sampled during active COVID-19. The CDR3, as DNA: TGTGCCAGCTCACCACCACGGGGAGGGACAGGGCTGTCTTCACCCCTCCACTTT. It specifies CASSPPRGGTGLSSPLHF.